This TCR beta chain comes out of a study of cytomegalovirus exposure and HLA in healthy donors. About the research overall: Clustering assigned about four fifths of the approximately 400 genotyped donors to the Caucasian-associated ancestry cluster. Study results and limitations: TCR beta V- and J-gene trimming, according to a later analysis, was linked to a missense DCLRE1C variant. Reported findings show TCR beta sequences accurately forecast HLA-A and HLA-B alleles in most subjects.

The donors, nominally healthy at sampling, likely had unrecorded immune exposures. A note on this clone: What it recognizes is unknown.

Trimming at V came to 11 bases and at J to 4 bases, leaving 12 bases not matched to a gene. CDR1 is SGHTA, CDR2 FQGNSA, per germline. The CDR3 consists of 15 residues. Primers: 60 Vbeta forward and 13 Jbeta reverse. The table came from immunoSEQ multiplex PCR; TCRdb's copy has only in-frame clones and leaves some out. The data show 210,000 or so clones, less than 85% seen once. Specimen: PBMCs. The chain employs TRBV7-2 and TRBJ2-1; 9 bases fit TRBD2. The clonotype comes from a man between 18 and 29 years old in good health and CMV-seronegative. The CDR3 is CASSRGGRVYNEQFF. The CDR3 DNA is TGTGCCTCCTCGAGGGGCGGGAGGGTGTACAATGAGCAGTTCTTC.